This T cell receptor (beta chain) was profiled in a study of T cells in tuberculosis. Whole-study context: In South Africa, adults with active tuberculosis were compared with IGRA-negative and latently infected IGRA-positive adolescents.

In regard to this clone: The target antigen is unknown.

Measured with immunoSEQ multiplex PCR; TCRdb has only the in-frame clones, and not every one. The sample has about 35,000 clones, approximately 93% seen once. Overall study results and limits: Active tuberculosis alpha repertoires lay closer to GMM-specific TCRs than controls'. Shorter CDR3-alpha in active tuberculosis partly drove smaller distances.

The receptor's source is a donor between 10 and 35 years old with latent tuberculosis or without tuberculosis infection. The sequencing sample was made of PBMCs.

The CDR3 DNA is TGTGCCAGTAGTCTTACCGGGACAGGGGGCGGCGAGCAGTACTTC. Its translation: CASSLTGTGGGEQYF. The chain joins TRBV19 to TRBJ2-7; 12 bases are shared with TRBD1. CDR1 is LNHDA and CDR2 is SQIVND in the germline V gene (reference sequence). This CDR3 is 15 amino acids long. V dropped 5 bases and J dropped 6; count of bases not matched to a gene: 8. Looking up the rest from reference TRBV19 and TRBJ2-7 gives the full variable domain: DGGITQSPKYLFRKEGQNVTLSCEQNLNHDAMYWYRQDPGQGLRLIYYSQIVNDFQKGDIAEGYSVSREKKESFPLTVTSAQKNPTAFYLCASSLTGTGGGEQYFGPGTRLTVT.